This T cell receptor beta chain was captured in a study of regulatory T cells in long-lasting Graves disease. The authors built TCR beta libraries using iRepertoire HTBI primers and Arm-PCR of CDR3 regions. TCRdb reprocessed the multiplex PCR reads via MiXCR and lists one record per CDR3 protein. The repertoire holds under 450,000 distinct CDR3 sequences, 15% to 20% seen once, with 20% in the top ten. Stated time point: newly diagnosed GD, antithyroid drugs for less than 3 months. Making the TCR library involved RNA that had been extracted from PBMCs. Germline V lookup: CDR1 SEHNR, CDR2 FQNEAQ (reference sequence). V lost 5 bases to trimming and J lost 2 bases, with 13 bases between them. The CDR3 runs to 15 residues. These data were likewise used in another study, on T cells in Graves' hyperthyroidism and ophthalmopathy.

The origin of this receptor is a woman aged 18 to 35 with Graves disease. This rearrangement joins TRBV7-9 to TRBJ1-5, with a possible D match to TRBD1 (5 bases). The sample here was peripheral blood mononuclear cells (PBMCs), taken at new diagnosis, from a patient treated with antithyroid drugs. This CDR3 is CASSASGTGNQPQHF. In DNA form, the CDR3 reads TGTGCCAGCAGCGCCTCAGGGACCGGCAATCAGCCCCAGCATTTT.